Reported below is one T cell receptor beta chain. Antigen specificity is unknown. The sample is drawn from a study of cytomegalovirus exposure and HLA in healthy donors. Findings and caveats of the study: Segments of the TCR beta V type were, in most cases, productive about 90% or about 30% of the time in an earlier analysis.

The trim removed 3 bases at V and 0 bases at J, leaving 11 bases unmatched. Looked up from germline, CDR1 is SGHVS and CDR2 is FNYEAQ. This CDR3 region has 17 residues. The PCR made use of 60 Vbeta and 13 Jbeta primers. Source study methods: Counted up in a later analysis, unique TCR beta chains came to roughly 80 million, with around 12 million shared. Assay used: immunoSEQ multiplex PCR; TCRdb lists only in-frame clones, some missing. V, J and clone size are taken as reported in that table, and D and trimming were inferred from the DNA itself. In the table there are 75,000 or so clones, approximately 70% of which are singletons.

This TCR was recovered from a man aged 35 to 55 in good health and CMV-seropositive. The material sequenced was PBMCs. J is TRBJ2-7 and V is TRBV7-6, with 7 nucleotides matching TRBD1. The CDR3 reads CASSFSWTGELSYEQYF. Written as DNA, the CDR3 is TGTGCCAGCAGCTTCTCGTGGACAGGCGAACTCTCCTACGAGCAGTACTTC.